These 2 T cell receptor beta chains came from one sample sequenced in a study of CD8 T cells in Susac syndrome. Random hexamers served to reverse transcribe roughly 0.45 to 1 ug RNA. Each CDR3 protein gets one entry after TCRdb re-called the immunoSEQ multiplex PCR reads with MiXCR. In the table there are about 200,000 distinct CDR3 sequences, 95% of which are singletons. Sequencing input: CD4+ T cells from PBMCs. The receptors derive from a human donor with multiple sclerosis.

This rearrangement joins TRBV30 to TRBJ1-2; D might be TRBD1 (5 bases). V lost 0 bases and J 6 bases, leaving 11 bases between the germline ends. Germline CDR1 and CDR2: GTSNPN and SVGIG (reference sequence). This CDR3 region has 13 residues. The CDR3 sequence is CAWSVRGANGYTF. CDR3 coding DNA: TGTGCCTGGAGTGTTAGGGGCGCTAATGGCTACACCTTC.

The V call is TRBV20-1, the J call TRBJ1-1; no firm D call. CDR1 is DFQATT and CDR2 is SNEGSKA in the germline V gene (reference sequence). The CDR3 consists of 14 residues. Deletions cut 0 bases from V and 1 base from J, with 9 bases between. CDR3 region: CSARDIPENTEAFF. The CDR3 coding sequence is TGCAGTGCTAGAGATATTCCCGAGAACACTGAAGCTTTCTTT.